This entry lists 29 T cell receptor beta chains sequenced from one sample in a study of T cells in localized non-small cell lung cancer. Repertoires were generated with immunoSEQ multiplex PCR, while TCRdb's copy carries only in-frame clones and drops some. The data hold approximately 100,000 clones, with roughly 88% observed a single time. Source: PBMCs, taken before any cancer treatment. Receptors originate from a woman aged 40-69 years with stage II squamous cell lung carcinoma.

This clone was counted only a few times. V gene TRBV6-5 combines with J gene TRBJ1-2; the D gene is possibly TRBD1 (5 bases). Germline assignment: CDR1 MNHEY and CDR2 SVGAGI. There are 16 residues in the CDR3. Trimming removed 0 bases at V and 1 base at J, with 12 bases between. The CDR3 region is CASSYSVTALNYGYTF. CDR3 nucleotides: TGTGCCAGCAGTTACTCGGTGACAGCTCTTAACTATGGCTACACCTTC.

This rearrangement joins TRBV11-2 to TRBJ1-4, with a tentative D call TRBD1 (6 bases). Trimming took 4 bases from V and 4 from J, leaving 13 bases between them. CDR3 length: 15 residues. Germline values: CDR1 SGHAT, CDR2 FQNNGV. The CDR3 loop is CASSYLGQSNEKLFF. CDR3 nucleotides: TGTGCCAGCAGCTACCTTGGACAGAGTAATGAAAAACTGTTTTTT.

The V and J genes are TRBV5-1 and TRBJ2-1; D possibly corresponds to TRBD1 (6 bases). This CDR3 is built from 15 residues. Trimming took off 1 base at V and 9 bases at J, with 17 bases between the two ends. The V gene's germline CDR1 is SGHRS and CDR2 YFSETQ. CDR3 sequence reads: CASSLQGPSLGEQFF. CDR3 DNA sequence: TGCGCCAGCAGCTTGCAGGGGCCCAGTCTGGGTGAGCAGTTCTTC.

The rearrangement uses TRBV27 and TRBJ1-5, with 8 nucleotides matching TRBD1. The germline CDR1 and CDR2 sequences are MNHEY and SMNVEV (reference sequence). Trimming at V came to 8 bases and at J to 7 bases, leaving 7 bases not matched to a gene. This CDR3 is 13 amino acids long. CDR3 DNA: TGTGCCAGCCGGACAGGGACGGGGCAGCCCCAGCATTTT. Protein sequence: CASRTGTGQPQHF.

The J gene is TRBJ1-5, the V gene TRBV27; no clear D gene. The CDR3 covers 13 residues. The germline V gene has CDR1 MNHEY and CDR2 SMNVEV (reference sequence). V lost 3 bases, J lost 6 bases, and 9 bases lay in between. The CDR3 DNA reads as TGTGCCAGCAGTTTCTCGGGAGGTCAGCCCCAGCATTTT. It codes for CASSFSGGQPQHF.

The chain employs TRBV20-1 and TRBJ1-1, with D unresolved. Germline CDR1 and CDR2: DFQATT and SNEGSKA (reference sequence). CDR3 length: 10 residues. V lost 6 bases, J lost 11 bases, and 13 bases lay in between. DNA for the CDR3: TGCAGTGCGAATCTTTACGAGGCTTTCTTT. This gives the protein CSANLYEAFF.

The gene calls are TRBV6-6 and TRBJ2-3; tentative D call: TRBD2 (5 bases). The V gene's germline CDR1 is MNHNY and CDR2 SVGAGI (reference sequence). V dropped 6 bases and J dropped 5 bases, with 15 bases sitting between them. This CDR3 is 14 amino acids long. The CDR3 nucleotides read TGTGCCAGCAGCTCGGGATCGGTGAGAGATACGCAGTATTTT. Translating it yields CASSSGSVRDTQYF.

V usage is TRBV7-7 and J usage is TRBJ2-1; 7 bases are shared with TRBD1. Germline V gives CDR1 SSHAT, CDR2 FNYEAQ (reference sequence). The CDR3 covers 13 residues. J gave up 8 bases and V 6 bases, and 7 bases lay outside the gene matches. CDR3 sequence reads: CASSPDREDEQFF. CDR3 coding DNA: TGTGCCAGCAGTCCTGACAGGGAAGATGAGCAGTTCTTC.

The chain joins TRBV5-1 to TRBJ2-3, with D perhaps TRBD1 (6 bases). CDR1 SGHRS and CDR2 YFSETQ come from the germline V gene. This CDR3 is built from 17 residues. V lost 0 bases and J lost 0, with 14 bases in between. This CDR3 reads CASSLARGGHSTDTQYF. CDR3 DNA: TGCGCCAGCAGCTTGGCCAGGGGCGGTCATAGCACAGATACGCAGTATTTT.

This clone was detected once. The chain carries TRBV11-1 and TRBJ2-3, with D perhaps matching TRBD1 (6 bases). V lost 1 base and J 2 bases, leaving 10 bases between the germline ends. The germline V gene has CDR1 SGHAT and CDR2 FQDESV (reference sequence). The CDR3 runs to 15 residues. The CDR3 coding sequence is TGTGCCAGCAGCTTAGGCGACAGGTACACAGATACGCAGTATTTT. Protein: CASSLGDRYTDTQYF.

The CDR3 loop reads CASSPRDLHYEQYF. CDR3 sequence (DNA): TGTGCCAGCAGCCCTCGGGACCTCCACTACGAGCAGTACTTC. This rearrangement joins TRBV7-9 to TRBJ2-7; D is possibly TRBD1 or TRBD2 (5 bases each). CDR1 and CDR2 from the germline V gene are SEHNR and FQNEAQ (reference sequence). The CDR3 spans 14 residues. V gave up 5 bases and J gave up 3 bases, with 14 bases separating them.

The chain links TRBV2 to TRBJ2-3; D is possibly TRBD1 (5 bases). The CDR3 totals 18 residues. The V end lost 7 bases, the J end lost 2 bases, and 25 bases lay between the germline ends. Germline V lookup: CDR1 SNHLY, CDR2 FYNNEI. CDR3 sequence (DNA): TGTGCCAGCAACCCCCCCAGGGTGCGAATCTTAAACACAGATACGCAGTATTTT. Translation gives CASNPPRVRILNTDTQYF.

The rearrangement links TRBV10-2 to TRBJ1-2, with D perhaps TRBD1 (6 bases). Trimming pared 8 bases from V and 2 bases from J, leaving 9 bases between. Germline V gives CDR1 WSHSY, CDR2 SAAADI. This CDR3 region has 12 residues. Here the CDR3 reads CASQTGNYGYTF. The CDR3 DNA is TGCGCCAGCCAGACAGGAAACTATGGCTACACCTTC.

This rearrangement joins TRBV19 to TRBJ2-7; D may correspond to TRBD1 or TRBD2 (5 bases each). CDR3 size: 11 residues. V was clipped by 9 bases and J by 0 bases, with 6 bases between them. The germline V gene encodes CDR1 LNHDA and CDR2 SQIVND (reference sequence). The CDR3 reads CASGASYEQYF. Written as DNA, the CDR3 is TGTGCCAGCGGGGCCTCCTACGAGCAGTACTTC.

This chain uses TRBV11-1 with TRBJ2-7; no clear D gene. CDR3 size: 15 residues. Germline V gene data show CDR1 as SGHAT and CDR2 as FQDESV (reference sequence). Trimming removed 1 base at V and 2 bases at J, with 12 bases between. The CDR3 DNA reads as TGTGCCAGCAGCTTAGGCTCTTCTCCTACCTACGAGCAGTACTTC. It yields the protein CASSLGSSPTYEQYF.

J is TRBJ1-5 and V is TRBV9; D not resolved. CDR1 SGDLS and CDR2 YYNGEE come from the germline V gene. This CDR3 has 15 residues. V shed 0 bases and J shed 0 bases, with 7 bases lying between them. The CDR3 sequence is CASSVDADSNQPQHF. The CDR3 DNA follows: TGTGCCAGCAGCGTAGACGCAGATAGCAATCAGCCCCAGCATTTT.

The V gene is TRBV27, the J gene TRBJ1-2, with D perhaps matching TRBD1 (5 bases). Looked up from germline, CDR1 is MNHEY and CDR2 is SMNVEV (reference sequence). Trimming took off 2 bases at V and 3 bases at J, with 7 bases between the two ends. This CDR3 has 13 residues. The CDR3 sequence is CASSLTGYYGYTF. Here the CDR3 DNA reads TGTGCCAGCAGTTTAACAGGATACTATGGCTACACCTTC.

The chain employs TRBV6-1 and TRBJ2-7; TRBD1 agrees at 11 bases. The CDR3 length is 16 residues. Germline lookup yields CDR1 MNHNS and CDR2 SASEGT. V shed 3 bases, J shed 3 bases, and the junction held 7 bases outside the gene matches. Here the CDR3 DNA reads TGTGCCAGCAGTGAGGGCGGGACAGGGGGATTCTACGAGCAGTACTTC. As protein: CASSEGGTGGFYEQYF.

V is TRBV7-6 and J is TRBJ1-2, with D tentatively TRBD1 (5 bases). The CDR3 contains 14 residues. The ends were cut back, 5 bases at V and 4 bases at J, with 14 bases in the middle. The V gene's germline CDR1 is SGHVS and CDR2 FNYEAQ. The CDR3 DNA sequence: TGTGCCAGCAGCCCAGACGCTAGGGGCTATGGCTACACCTTC. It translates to CASSPDARGYGYTF.

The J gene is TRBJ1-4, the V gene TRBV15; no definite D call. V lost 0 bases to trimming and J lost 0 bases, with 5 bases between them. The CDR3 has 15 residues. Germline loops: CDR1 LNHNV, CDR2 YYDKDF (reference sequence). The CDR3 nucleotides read TGTGCCACCAGCAGAGAGGGTGCAACTAATGAAAAACTGTTTTTT. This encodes CATSREGATNEKLFF. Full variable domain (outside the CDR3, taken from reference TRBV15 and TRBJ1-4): DAMVIQNPRYQVTQFGKPVTLSCSQTLNHNVMYWYQQKSSQAPKLLFHYYDKDFNNEADTPDNFQSRRPNTSFCFLDIRSPGLGDTAMYLCATSREGATNEKLFFGSGTQLSVL.

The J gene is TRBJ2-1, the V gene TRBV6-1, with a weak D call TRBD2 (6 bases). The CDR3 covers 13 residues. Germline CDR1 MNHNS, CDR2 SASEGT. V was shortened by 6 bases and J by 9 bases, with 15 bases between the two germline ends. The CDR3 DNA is TGTGCCAGCAGCCCTAGCGAGGGCTTTGAGCAGTTCTTC. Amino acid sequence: CASSPSEGFEQFF.

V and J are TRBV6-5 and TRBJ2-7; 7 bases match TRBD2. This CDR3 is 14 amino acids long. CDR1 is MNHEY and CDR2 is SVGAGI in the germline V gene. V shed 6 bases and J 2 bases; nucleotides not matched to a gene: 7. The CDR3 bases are TGTGCCAGCAGCAACCCGGGACTACCCTACGAGCAGTACTTC. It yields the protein CASSNPGLPYEQYF.

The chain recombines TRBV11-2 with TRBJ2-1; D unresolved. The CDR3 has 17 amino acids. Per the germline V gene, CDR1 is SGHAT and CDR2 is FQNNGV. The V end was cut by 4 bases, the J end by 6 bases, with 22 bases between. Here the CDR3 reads CASSSVVSQDLRNEQFF. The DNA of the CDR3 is TGTGCCAGCAGCTCCGTAGTCTCTCAGGATTTACGCAATGAGCAGTTCTTC.

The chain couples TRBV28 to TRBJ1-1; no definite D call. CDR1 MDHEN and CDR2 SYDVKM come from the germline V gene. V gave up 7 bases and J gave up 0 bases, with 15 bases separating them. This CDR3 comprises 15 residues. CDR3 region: CASTPGAFMNTEAFF. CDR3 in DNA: TGTGCCAGCACCCCAGGTGCCTTCATGAACACTGAAGCTTTCTTT.

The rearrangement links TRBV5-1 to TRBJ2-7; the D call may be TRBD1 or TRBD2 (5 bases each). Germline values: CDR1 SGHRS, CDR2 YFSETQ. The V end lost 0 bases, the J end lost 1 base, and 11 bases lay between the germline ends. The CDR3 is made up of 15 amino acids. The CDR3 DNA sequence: TGCGCCAGCAGCTTGGCCAGGGACCTTTCCTACGAGCAGTACTTC. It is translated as CASSLARDLSYEQYF.

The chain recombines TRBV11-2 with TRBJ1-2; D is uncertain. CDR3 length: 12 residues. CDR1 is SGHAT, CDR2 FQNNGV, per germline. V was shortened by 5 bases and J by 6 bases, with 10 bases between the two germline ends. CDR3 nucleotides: TGTGCCAGCAGCCGGGAGGGAGATGGCTACACCTTC. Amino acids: CASSREGDGYTF. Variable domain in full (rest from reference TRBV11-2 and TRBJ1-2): EAGVAQSPRYKIIEKRQSVAFWCNPISGHATLYWYQQILGQGPKLLIQFQNNGVVDDSQLPKDRFSAERLKGVDSTLKIQPAKLEDSAVYLCASSREGDGYTFGSGTRLTVV.

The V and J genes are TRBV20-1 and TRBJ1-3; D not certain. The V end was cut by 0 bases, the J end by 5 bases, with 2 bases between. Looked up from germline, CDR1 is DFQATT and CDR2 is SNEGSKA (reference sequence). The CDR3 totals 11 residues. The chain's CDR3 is CSARERNTIYF. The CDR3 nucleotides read TGCAGTGCTAGAGAGAGAAACACCATATATTTT.

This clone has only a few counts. The CDR3 DNA reads TGTGCTAGTGGTTTGGTGTCGCAGGAAGAAGCTTTCTTT. Amino acid sequence: CASGLVSQEEAFF. The gene calls are TRBV12-5 and TRBJ1-1; no definite D call. The germline CDR1 and CDR2 sequences are LGHNT and FRNRAP. The CDR3 loop spans 13 amino acids. Trimming removed 0 bases from V and 8 bases from J, with 10 bases in between.

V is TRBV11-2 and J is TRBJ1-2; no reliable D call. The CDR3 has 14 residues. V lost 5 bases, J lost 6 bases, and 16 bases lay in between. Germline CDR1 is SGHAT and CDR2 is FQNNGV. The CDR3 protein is CASSPGGPRDGYTF. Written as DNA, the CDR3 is TGTGCCAGCAGCCCCGGAGGGCCGAGGGATGGCTACACCTTC.